The 17 T cell receptor beta chains below all came from one sample that was sequenced in a study of PD-L1 blockade in urothelial cancer (dated 2017 in TCRdb). Libraries were constructed by the immunoSEQ multiplex PCR assay. The table comes from immuneACCESS by way of TCRdb, which keeps in-frame sequences with V and J called. Part of the clones is missing from these tables; in studies checked, under half for an unresolved V gene and the rest for unknown reasons. This sample comprises 46,000 or so clones, approximately 84% of them detected only once. The ten biggest clones cover 8% to 13% of the sample. The time point label, read with the paper, signifies: peripheral blood 6 weeks after treatment start. Material: PBMCs, obtained around atezolizumab (anti-PD-L1) treatment. These TCRs come from a man in his 60s with urothelial cancer.

The chain employs TRBV11-3 and TRBJ2-3; D gene unclear. CDR1 and CDR2 (germline): SGHNT, YENEEA. Deletions cut 5 bases from V and 3 bases from J, with 12 bases between. CDR3 size: 14 residues. CDR3 bases: TGTGCCAGCAGCCGAGAGGCCAATACAGATACGCAGTATTTT. The encoded protein is CASSREANTDTQYF.

The chain carries TRBV5-1 and TRBJ1-2; D ambiguous. The CDR3 has 14 amino acids. From germline, CDR1 is SGHRS and CDR2 YFSETQ. The V end lost 3 bases, the J end lost 4 bases, and 13 bases lay between the germline ends. The CDR3: CASSSADQSYGYTF. In DNA form, the CDR3 reads TGCGCCAGCAGCTCAGCGGACCAGTCCTATGGCTACACCTTC.

A single count supports this clone. This rearrangement joins TRBV19 to TRBJ1-4; a weak D match, TRBD1 (5 bases). This CDR3 spans 12 amino acids. V lost 0 bases, J lost 10 bases, and 6 bases lay in between. Germline V gene lookup returns CDR1 LNHDA and CDR2 SQIVND (reference sequence). CDR3 protein: CASSIDRVKLFF. CDR3 sequence (DNA): TGTGCCAGTAGTATAGACAGGGTAAAACTGTTTTTT.

This clone turned up a few times. The chain recombines TRBV28 with TRBJ1-5, with 8 bases identical to TRBD1. Per the germline V gene, CDR1 is MDHEN and CDR2 is SYDVKM. Germline trimming cut 6 bases from V and 4 bases from J; bases unmatched to any gene: 5. The CDR3 is 14 residues long. CDR3 protein: CASSTGGSNQPQHF. In nucleotides, the CDR3 is TGTGCCAGCAGCACAGGGGGGTCTAATCAGCCCCAGCATTTT.

The chain is built from TRBV7-8 and TRBJ2-5, with TRBD2 identical over 10 bases. This CDR3 is 17 amino acids long. The germline V gene encodes CDR1 SGHVS and CDR2 FQNEAQ. The junction had 16 bases not matched to a gene; V was cut back by 7 bases and J by 5 bases. The CDR3 reads CASTQGVSGGIQETQYF. The CDR3 DNA is TGTGCCAGCACCCAGGGGGTTAGCGGGGGGATTCAGGAGACCCAGTACTTC. Combining the CDR3 with reference TRBV7-8 and TRBJ2-5 gives the whole variable domain GAGVSQSPRYKVAKRGQDVALRCDPISGHVSLFWYQQALGQGPEFLTYFQNEAQLDKSGLPSDRFFAERPEGSVSTLKIQRTQQEDSAVYLCASTQGVSGGIQETQYFGPGTRLLVL.

This chain links TRBV7-6 with TRBJ2-3; 7 bases are shared with TRBD2. The length of the CDR3 is 12 residues. Trimming at V came to 5 bases and at J to 11 bases, leaving 7 bases not matched to a gene. Germline values: CDR1 SGHVS, CDR2 FNYEAQ. As DNA, the CDR3 is TGTGCCAGCAGCACGACTAGCCTGGAGCAGTATTTT. Amino acid sequence: CASSTTSLEQYF.

The V and J genes are TRBV5-6 and TRBJ2-5; 11 bases match TRBD2. Germline V gene sequence: CDR1 SGHDT, CDR2 YYEEEE. There are 16 residues in the CDR3. V was clipped by 4 bases and J by 1 base; unmatched bases: 6. The CDR3 DNA follows: TGTGCCAGCAGCCAGTTGGGACTAGCGGTCCAAGAGACCCAGTACTTC. Residues: CASSQLGLAVQETQYF.

The gene calls are TRBV7-2 and TRBJ1-2; perhaps TRBD1 as D (5 bases). CDR3 size: 14 residues. The V gene lost 2 bases and the J gene lost 0 bases, with 7 bases spanning the gap. Germline V CDR1 and CDR2: SGHTA, FQGNSA. The CDR3 DNA reads TGTGCCAGCAGCTTATGGGGCTCTAACTATGGCTACACCTTC. The encoded protein is CASSLWGSNYGYTF.

This chain joins TRBV10-2 and TRBJ1-5, with no clear D. Between the trimmed V and J ends, which lost 5 bases and 3 bases, there was a span of 8 bases. Looked up from germline, CDR1 is WSHSY and CDR2 is SAAADI. CDR3 length: 13 amino acids. The chain's CDR3 is CASSQQNNQPQHF. CDR3 bases: TGCGCCAGCAGTCAACAGAACAATCAGCCCCAGCATTTT.

The chain links TRBV5-4 to TRBJ1-2; D gene uncertain. The germline CDR1 and CDR2 sequences are SGHNT and YYREEE (reference sequence). V lost 1 base, J lost 5 bases, and 6 bases lay in between. CDR3 length: 12 amino acids. CDR3: CASSLKTYGYTF. CDR3 DNA: TGTGCCAGCAGCTTGAAAACTTATGGCTACACCTTC.

In DNA, the CDR3 is TGTGCCAGCAGGGAGACAGGGGGGAATTCACCCCTCCACTTT. It codes for CASRETGGNSPLHF. The rearrangement uses TRBV7-2 and TRBJ1-6, with 9 bases aligning to TRBD1. The CDR3 spans 14 residues. Per the germline V gene, CDR1 is SGHTA and CDR2 is FQGNSA. With V trimmed by 6 bases and J by 7 bases, 4 bases remained unmatched. Full variable domain (rest looked up from reference TRBV7-2 and TRBJ1-6): GAGVSQSPSNKVTEKGKDVELRCDPISGHTALYWYRQSLGQGLEFLIYFQGNSAPDKSGLPSDRFSAERTGGSVSTLTIQRTQQEDSAVYLCASRETGGNSPLHFGNGTRLTVT.

The CDR3 loop is CASSQQGTNYGYTF. The CDR3 bases are TGCGCCAGCAGCCAACAGGGGACTAACTATGGCTACACCTTC. The gene calls are TRBV4-3 and TRBJ1-2; TRBD1 is a possible D gene (6 bases). Per germline, CDR1 LGHNA and CDR2 YSLEER. The CDR3 covers 14 residues. The V end was cut by 2 bases, the J end by 0 bases, with 7 bases between.

The V gene is TRBV7-2, the J gene TRBJ2-7; 8 bases are a match to TRBD1. This CDR3 region has 16 residues. V lost 5 bases to trimming and J lost 4 bases; unmatched junction nucleotides: 13. The germline CDR1 and CDR2 sequences are SGHTA and FQGNSA. The chain's CDR3 is CASSLRTGPRGYEQYF. The CDR3, as DNA: TGTGCCAGCAGCCTTCGGACAGGGCCGCGCGGATACGAGCAGTACTTC.

The chain uses TRBV5-4 and TRBJ1-2, with 7 nucleotides matching TRBD1. CDR3 length: 13 amino acids. The germline V gene encodes CDR1 SGHNT and CDR2 YYREEE (reference sequence). Germline trimming cut 5 bases from V and 2 bases from J; bases unmatched to any gene: 3. This CDR3 is CASRPQGNYGYTF. The CDR3 bases are TGTGCCAGCAGACCACAGGGGAACTATGGCTACACCTTC. Supplemented by reference TRBV5-4 and TRBJ1-2, the full variable domain reads ETGVTQSPTHLIKTRGQQVTLRCSSQSGHNTVSWYQQALGQGPQFIFQYYREEENGRGNFPPRFSGLQFPNYSSELNVNALELDDSALYLCASRPQGNYGYTFGSGTRLTVV.

The chain uses TRBV2 and TRBJ1-3; a possible D gene is TRBD1 (6 bases). Germline CDR1 and CDR2: SNHLY and FYNNEI. The CDR3 runs to 13 residues. V was cut by 6 bases and J by 7 bases, with 13 bases left in between. As DNA, the CDR3 is TGTGCCAGCAGAGTAAGGGGGAGTAACACCATATATTTT. This translates into CASRVRGSNTIYF.

This rearrangement joins TRBV11-3 to TRBJ1-6; perhaps TRBD1 as D (6 bases). From germline, CDR1 is SGHNT and CDR2 YENEEA. V dropped 3 bases and J dropped 6 bases, with 12 bases sitting between them. The CDR3 is made up of 15 amino acids. The CDR3 here is CASSLRGGSNSPLHF. As DNA, the CDR3 is TGTGCCAGCAGCTTGAGGGGGGGGAGTAATTCACCCCTCCACTTT.

The rearrangement uses TRBV9 and TRBJ2-5, with TRBD2 matching over 8 bases. Per the germline V gene, CDR1 is SGDLS and CDR2 is YYNGEE. V shed 4 bases and J 5 bases; nucleotides not matched to a gene: 16. The CDR3 length is 17 residues. CDR3 DNA sequence: TGTGCCAGCAGCTCAACTTTCCGAAGCGGGGGAGGGGAGACCCAGTACTTC. Translating gives CASSSTFRSGGGETQYF.